These T cell receptor beta chains were read from a single sample in a study of T cell repertoires in cytomegalovirus infection. Their antigen targets remain unknown. Each CDR3 protein is one row after TCRdb ran MiXCR on the reads. The top ten clones hold roughly 17% of a sample with about 480,000 distinct CDR3 sequences, roughly a third of them seen once. The sequences come from cultured PBMCs, collected from culture after CMV antigen stimulation. Receptor source: a human donor in good health (CMV status not recorded). Some clones in this sample may be carry-over from other donors' samples. Both conserved end residues are part of each CDR3. A D gene is named only where the DNA matches it firmly. Clone size is stated in some rows and not others, as once, few, many or a class when expanded.

clone size: few
J gene: TRBJ1-1
D gene: .
V gene: TRBV5-1
CDR3 protein: CASSYQGSGEAFF
CDR3 DNA: TGCGCCAGCAGCTACCAGGGCTCAGGTGAAGCTTTCTTT

clone size: .
J gene: TRBJ2-4
D gene: .
V gene: TRBV4-2
CDR3 protein: CASSQDHEGNIQYF
CDR3 DNA: TGTGCCAGCAGCCAAGATCATGAAGGAAACATTCAGTACTTC

clone size: few
J gene: TRBJ1-3
D gene: .
V gene: TRBV7-2
CDR3 protein: CASSGGTGNTIYF
CDR3 DNA: TGTGCCAGCAGCGGTGGGACAGGAAACACCATATATTTT

clone size: .
J gene: TRBJ1-4
D gene: TRBD1
V gene: TRBV10-2
CDR3 protein: CASIGRQGENEKLFF
CDR3 DNA: TGCGCCAGCATCGGGAGGCAGGGGGAGAATGAAAAACTGTTTTTT

clone size: .
J gene: TRBJ2-5
D gene: .
V gene: TRBV7-2
CDR3 protein: CASSSAMETQYF
CDR3 DNA: TGTGCCAGCAGCTCAGCAATGGAGACCCAGTACTTC

clone size: few
J gene: TRBJ1-2
D gene: .
V gene: TRBV14
CDR3 protein: CASSQDRGVYGYTF
CDR3 DNA: TGTGCCAGCAGCCAAGATCGCGGGGTCTATGGCTACACCTTC

clone size: few
J gene: TRBJ2-2
D gene: TRBD2
V gene: TRBV6-2/TRBV6-3
CDR3 protein: CAILAGGSPGELFF
CDR3 DNA: TGTGCCATCCTAGCGGGAGGATCACCCGGGGAGCTGTTTTTT

clone size: few
J gene: TRBJ2-2
D gene: TRBD1
V gene: TRBV12-3/TRBV12-4
CDR3 protein: CASSPQQGELTGELFF
CDR3 DNA: TGTGCCAGCAGTCCTCAACAGGGGGAGCTCACCGGGGAGCTGTTTTTT

clone size: .
J gene: TRBJ2-2
D gene: .
V gene: TRBV6-1
CDR3 protein: CASRPGWNSGELFF
CDR3 DNA: TGTGCCAGCAGACCAGGGTGGAACTCCGGGGAGCTGTTTTTT

clone size: .
J gene: TRBJ2-4
D gene: TRBD2
V gene: TRBV4-1
CDR3 protein: CASSQPRLAGAKNIQYF
CDR3 DNA: TGCGCCAGCAGCCAACCAAGACTAGCGGGAGCCAAAAACATTCAGTACTTC

clone size: .
J gene: TRBJ1-2
D gene: .
V gene: TRBV19
CDR3 protein: CASLEVREAATQLYGYTF
CDR3 DNA: TGTGCCAGCTTAGAGGTTAGGGAGGCAGCGACACAACTCTATGGCTACACCTTC

clone size: .
J gene: TRBJ2-5
D gene: .
V gene: TRBV19
CDR3 protein: CASSIGTRLDQETQYF
CDR3 DNA: TGTGCCAGTAGTATTGGGACGAGACTGGACCAAGAGACCCAGTACTTC

clone size: .
J gene: TRBJ1-1
D gene: .
V gene: TRBV6-2/TRBV6-3
CDR3 protein: CASSGHLNTEAFF
CDR3 DNA: TGTGCCAGCTCGGGACACCTGAACACTGAAGCTTTCTTT

clone size: once
J gene: TRBJ1-5
D gene: TRBD1
V gene: TRBV19
CDR3 protein: CASTFDRDSNQPQHF
CDR3 DNA: TGTGCCAGTACCTTTGACAGGGATAGCAATCAGCCCCAGCATTTT

clone size: many
J gene: TRBJ1-1
D gene: TRBD1
V gene: TRBV7-8
CDR3 protein: CASSYSDRGNTEAFF
CDR3 DNA: TGTGCCAGCAGTTACTCGGACAGGGGGAACACTGAAGCTTTCTTT

clone size: .
J gene: TRBJ2-3
D gene: TRBD2
V gene: TRBV20-1
CDR3 protein: CSASSWTSGGTDTQYF
CDR3 DNA: TGCAGTGCTAGCTCCTGGACTAGCGGGGGAACAGATACGCAGTATTTT

clone size: many
J gene: TRBJ1-5
D gene: .
V gene: TRBV4-1
CDR3 protein: CASSQEQNNQPQHF
CDR3 DNA: TGCGCCAGCAGCCAAGAACAGAACAATCAGCCCCAGCATTTT

clone size: few
J gene: TRBJ2-5
D gene: TRBD1
V gene: TRBV19
CDR3 protein: CATGPGQASGGETQYF
CDR3 DNA: TGTGCCACCGGACCGGGACAGGCCTCAGGAGGAGAGACCCAGTACTTC

clone size: .
J gene: TRBJ1-2
D gene: TRBD1
V gene: TRBV7-9
CDR3 protein: CASSHHRGTDGYTF
CDR3 DNA: TGTGCCAGCAGCCACCATCGCGGGACAGATGGCTACACCTTC

clone size: .
J gene: TRBJ1-3
D gene: .
V gene: TRBV18
CDR3 protein: CASSPASFSGQGNTIYF
CDR3 DNA: TGTGCCAGCTCACCAGCGTCCTTTTCTGGGCAGGGCAACACCATATATTTT

clone size: .
J gene: TRBJ2-3
D gene: TRBD2
V gene: TRBV11-1
CDR3 protein: CASTAWEGGTDTQYF
CDR3 DNA: TGTGCCAGCACCGCTTGGGAGGGAGGCACAGATACGCAGTATTTT

clone size: .
J gene: TRBJ2-3
D gene: TRBD2
V gene: TRBV9
CDR3 protein: CASSPRTSGRIVDTQYF
CDR3 DNA: TGTGCCAGCAGCCCCCGGACTAGCGGGAGGATCGTGGATACGCAGTATTTT

clone size: .
J gene: TRBJ2-1
D gene: .
V gene: TRBV29-1
CDR3 protein: CSVEVGSPEQFF
CDR3 DNA: TGCAGCGTTGAAGTTGGGAGTCCTGAGCAGTTCTTC

clone size: once
J gene: TRBJ1-1
D gene: TRBD1
V gene: TRBV12-3/TRBV12-4
CDR3 protein: CASITDRGDTEAFF
CDR3 DNA: TGTGCCAGCATCACCGACAGGGGGGATACTGAAGCTTTCTTT

clone size: few
J gene: TRBJ2-2
D gene: .
V gene: TRBV11-2
CDR3 protein: CASSLVGSETANTGELFF
CDR3 DNA: TGTGCCAGCAGCTTAGTTGGTAGCGAAACCGCGAACACCGGGGAGCTGTTTTTT

clone size: .
J gene: TRBJ2-1
D gene: TRBD2
V gene: TRBV7-3
CDR3 protein: CASSSSSGSWDEQFF
CDR3 DNA: TGTGCCAGCAGCTCCTCTAGCGGGAGTTGGGATGAGCAGTTCTTC

clone size: few
J gene: TRBJ2-6
D gene: .
V gene: TRBV7-2
CDR3 protein: CASSPLGARGAGANVLTF
CDR3 DNA: TGTGCCAGCAGCCCGCTTGGGGCCAGGGGGGCCGGGGCCAACGTCCTGACTTTC

clone size: few
J gene: TRBJ2-3
D gene: .
V gene: TRBV2
CDR3 protein: CASTDPTQGDTQYF
CDR3 DNA: TGTGCCAGCACCGACCCTACCCAGGGAGATACGCAGTATTTT

clone size: .
J gene: TRBJ1-3
D gene: .
V gene: TRBV14
CDR3 protein: CASSHGSSGNTIYF
CDR3 DNA: TGTGCCAGCAGCCACGGGAGCTCTGGAAACACCATATATTTT

clone size: few
J gene: TRBJ1-1
D gene: .
V gene: TRBV12-3/TRBV12-4
CDR3 protein: CASLRKGNTEAFF
CDR3 DNA: TGTGCCAGCCTTCGTAAAGGGAACACTGAAGCTTTCTTT

clone size: .
J gene: TRBJ2-6
D gene: .
V gene: TRBV12-3/TRBV12-4
CDR3 protein: CATRQGDRLSGANVLTF
CDR3 DNA: TGTGCCACCCGCCAGGGCGATCGTCTCTCTGGGGCCAACGTCCTGACTTTC

clone size: .
J gene: TRBJ2-1
D gene: TRBD2
V gene: TRBV18
CDR3 protein: CASSPLPGGAGLYNEQFF
CDR3 DNA: TGTGCCAGCTCACCCCTCCCCGGGGGGGCGGGGCTATACAATGAGCAGTTCTTC